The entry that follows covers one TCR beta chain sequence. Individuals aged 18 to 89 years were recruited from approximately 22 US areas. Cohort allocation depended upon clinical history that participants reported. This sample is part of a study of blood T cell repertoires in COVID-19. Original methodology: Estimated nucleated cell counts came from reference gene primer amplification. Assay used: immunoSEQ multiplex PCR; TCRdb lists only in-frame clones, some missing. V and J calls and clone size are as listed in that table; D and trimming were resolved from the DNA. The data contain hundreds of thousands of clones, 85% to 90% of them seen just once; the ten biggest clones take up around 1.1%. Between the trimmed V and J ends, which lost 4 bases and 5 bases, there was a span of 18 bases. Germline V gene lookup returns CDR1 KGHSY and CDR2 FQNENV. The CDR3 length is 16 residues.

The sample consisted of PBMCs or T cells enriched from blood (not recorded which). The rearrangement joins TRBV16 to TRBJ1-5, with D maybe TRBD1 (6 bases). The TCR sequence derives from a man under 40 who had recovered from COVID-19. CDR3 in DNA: TGTGCCAGCAGCCGATCGGACCCAGGGGTGGATCAGCCCCAGCATTTT. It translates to CASSRSDPGVDQPQHF.